The entry below gives a single T cell receptor (beta chain) sequence along with its context. The sample is drawn from a study of Ad26.COV2.S vaccination and SARS-CoV-2 variants. TCRdb keeps only in-frame clones here, not all; method: immunoSEQ multiplex PCR. This table holds about 350,000 clones, about 90% found once. V lost 2 bases and J lost 9, with 12 bases in between. Germline V gene lookup returns CDR1 SSHAT and CDR2 FNYEAQ (reference sequence). The CDR3 sequence is 13 residues long. The sample in question was peripheral blood, obtained after recovery from COVID-19. The TCR comes from a human donor who had recovered from COVID-19. The chain is built from TRBV7-7 and TRBJ2-3; the D gene is possibly TRBD2 (6 bases). Here the CDR3 DNA reads TGTGCCAGCAGCTTAAACGGAGGGGAGACGCAGTATTTT. Its translation: CASSLNGGETQYF.